One sample yielded the 26 T cell receptor beta chains listed below, sequenced in a study of blood T cell repertoires in COVID-19. Generated by immunoSEQ multiplex PCR, the TCRdb table keeps only in-frame clones and is missing some. The data show about 200,000 clones, around 83% seen once. The sequencing input was peripheral blood. Receptors were obtained from a woman of 80 years or more with COVID-19, enrolled during active disease.

This chain links TRBV6-5 with TRBJ2-7; D is perhaps TRBD2 (5 bases). Germline CDR1 reads MNHEY; CDR2 reads SVGAGI. V was pared by 6 bases and J by 7 bases, with 16 bases between. The CDR3 contains 13 residues. CDR3 sequence: CASSETMGREQYF. The DNA for the CDR3 is TGTGCCAGCAGCGAGACTATGGGTCGAGAGCAGTACTTC.

The V and J genes are TRBV18 and TRBJ1-2; 7 bases are shared with TRBD1. The CDR3 is made up of 13 amino acids. The V and J ends lost 3 bases and 6 bases, in that order; junction bases with no gene match: 4. Germline-derived CDR1 and CDR2 are KGHSH and LQKENI. The CDR3 nucleotides read TGTGCCAGCTCACCTGGACAGGAGAATGGCTACACCTTC. Translation gives CASSPGQENGYTF. The full variable domain, in which reference TRBV18 and TRBJ1-2 provide the parts outside the CDR3, is NAGVMQNPRHLVRRRGQEARLRCSPMKGHSHVYWYRQLPEEGLKFMVYLQKENIIDESGMPKERFSAEFPKEGPSILRIQQVVRGDSAAYFCASSPGQENGYTFGSGTRLTVV.

The rearrangement links TRBV5-4 to TRBJ1-1; TRBD1 is a possible D gene (6 bases). The V gene's germline CDR1 is SGHNT and CDR2 YYREEE (reference sequence). The CDR3 spans 14 residues. Trimming removed 4 bases at V and 3 bases at J, with 13 bases between. The CDR3 reads CASSRTVMDTEAFF. CDR3 in DNA: TGTGCCAGCAGCAGGACAGTCATGGACACTGAAGCTTTCTTT.

J is TRBJ1-5 and V is TRBV11-2; D not resolved. Trimming took off 2 bases at V and 0 bases at J, with 8 bases between the two ends. The CDR3 sequence is 15 residues long. Per germline, CDR1 SGHAT and CDR2 FQNNGV. The CDR3 bases are TGTGCCAGCAGCTTATCCCAATTTAGCAATCAGCCCCAGCATTTT. This codes for CASSLSQFSNQPQHF.

This clone showed up many times. In DNA form, the CDR3 reads TGTGCCAGCAGCTACGGGACAGGGGTATACGAGCAGTACTTC. Protein: CASSYGTGVYEQYF. The rearrangement uses TRBV3-1 (or the pseudogene TRBV3-2) and TRBJ2-7; 10 nucleotides align to TRBD1. The CDR3 consists of 14 residues. After removal of 5 bases from V and 4 bases from J, the junction contained 5 bases not matched to a gene. Per the germline V gene, CDR1 is LGHDT and CDR2 is YNNKEL (reference sequence).

This clone has only a few counts. This chain connects TRBV5-4 to TRBJ1-3; D remains ambiguous. CDR1 and CDR2 (germline): SGHNT, YYREEE (reference sequence). V was pared by 3 bases and J by 0 bases, with 4 bases between. This CDR3 has 13 amino acids. CDR3 residues: CASSSVSGNTIYF. DNA for the CDR3: TGTGCCAGCAGCTCTGTCTCTGGAAACACCATATATTTT.

The J gene is TRBJ2-5, the V gene TRBV5-1, with TRBD1 identical over 9 bases. This CDR3 has 15 residues. The V gene end was trimmed by 4 bases and the J gene end by 5 bases; junction bases not matched to a gene: 9. Germline CDR1 and CDR2: SGHRS and YFSETQ. CDR3 residues: CASSPGQGNRETQYF. The CDR3 nucleotides read TGCGCCAGCAGCCCGGGACAGGGAAACAGGGAGACCCAGTACTTC.

This chain uses TRBV6-6 with TRBJ2-5; D perhaps matches TRBD2 (6 bases). V shed 7 bases and J shed 4 bases, with 10 bases lying between them. This CDR3 has 12 amino acids. The V gene's germline CDR1 is MNHNY and CDR2 SVGAGI (reference sequence). CDR3 sequence reads: CASNFGRETQYF. The CDR3 DNA is TGTGCCAGCAATTTCGGGAGAGAGACCCAGTACTTC.

The CDR3 DNA sequence: TGTGCCATCAGTGAGTCGGGACTAGCGGGAGATGAGCAGTTCTTC. Translated, it gives CAISESGLAGDEQFF. The chain joins TRBV10-3 to TRBJ2-1; 14 bases match TRBD2. CDR3 length: 15 amino acids. V lost 0 bases to trimming and J lost 8 bases; unmatched junction nucleotides: 0. Per germline, CDR1 ENHRY and CDR2 SYGVKD.

The V call is TRBV29-1, the J call TRBJ1-1; TRBD1 matches 9 bases. CDR1 and CDR2 (germline): SQVTM, ANQGSEA. Trimming at V came to 4 bases and at J to 6 bases, leaving 3 bases not matched to a gene. The CDR3 is made up of 12 amino acids. In nucleotides, the CDR3 is TGCAGCGTTGGACAGGGGGACCCTGAAGCTTTCTTT. It codes for CSVGQGDPEAFF.

V is TRBV27 and J is TRBJ2-7; TRBD2 might be the D (5 bases). This CDR3 contains 14 residues. The germline CDR1 and CDR2 sequences are MNHEY and SMNVEV (reference sequence). Trimming took off 7 bases at V and 3 bases at J, with 16 bases between the two ends. CDR3 protein: CASTASSSGYEQYF. As DNA, the CDR3 is TGTGCCAGCACAGCTAGTAGCAGCGGCTACGAGCAGTACTTC.

The chain has TRBV15 and TRBJ1-1; D is uncertain. The CDR3 loop spans 16 amino acids. Trimming took off 1 base at V and 0 bases at J, with 12 bases between the two ends. Germline loops: CDR1 LNHNV, CDR2 YYDKDF (reference sequence). The CDR3, as DNA: TGTGCCACCAGCAGAGCCCCAGTTCGCATGAACACTGAAGCTTTCTTT. Its protein is CATSRAPVRMNTEAFF.

V usage is TRBV10-3 and J usage is TRBJ1-2; 8 bases fit TRBD1. The germline CDR1 and CDR2 sequences are ENHRY and SYGVKD. Trimming cost V 0 bases and J 4 bases; bases outside gene matches: 1. This CDR3 comprises 14 residues. The CDR3 spells CAISESQGVYGYTF. The DNA for the CDR3 is TGTGCCATCAGTGAGTCACAGGGGGTCTATGGCTACACCTTC.

The CDR3 loop reads CASSQVRESPSEPRSGNTIYF. In DNA form, the CDR3 reads TGTGCCAGCAGCCAAGTGCGAGAATCCCCTTCCGAGCCCCGATCTGGAAACACCATATATTTT. V is TRBV3-1 (or the pseudogene TRBV3-2) and J is TRBJ1-3; the D is unclear. The CDR3 has 21 residues. Between the trimmed V and J ends, which lost 1 base and 1 base, there was a span of 26 bases. Looked up from germline, CDR1 is LGHDT and CDR2 is YNNKEL (reference sequence).

This chain joins TRBV6-5 and TRBJ1-1; D is uncertain. The germline gives CDR1 MNHEY, CDR2 SVGAGI. Trimming took off 5 bases at V and 5 bases at J, with 12 bases between the two ends. CDR3 length equals 13 residues. The CDR3 region is CASSRRERTEAFF. Written as DNA, the CDR3 is TGTGCCAGCAGTCGCCGGGAGAGGACTGAAGCTTTCTTT.

This chain joins TRBV2 and TRBJ1-6; tentative D call: TRBD1 (6 bases). The CDR3 is 12 residues long. Per germline, CDR1 SNHLY and CDR2 FYNNEI. Between the trimmed V and J ends, which lost 8 bases and 5 bases, there was a span of 7 bases. CDR3 nucleotides: TGTGCCAGCCGACAGGATAATTCACCCCTCCACTTT. Its protein product is CASRQDNSPLHF.

This clone was observed once. The genes are TRBV7-2 and TRBJ2-1; 14 bases are a match to TRBD2. The V and J ends lost 1 base and 5 bases, in that order; junction bases with no gene match: 1. CDR1 is SGHTA, CDR2 FQGNSA, per germline. The length of the CDR3 is 16 residues. As DNA, the CDR3 is TGTGCCAGCAGCTTAGGACTAGCGGGGGGGAACAATGAGCAGTTCTTC. This gives the protein CASSLGLAGGNNEQFF.

The chain's CDR3 is CASSPHDRATEAFF. The CDR3 nucleotides are TGTGCCAGCTCACCTCACGACAGGGCTACTGAAGCTTTCTTT. The chain recombines TRBV18 with TRBJ1-1; 7 nucleotides align to TRBD1. This CDR3 contains 14 residues. The germline CDR1 and CDR2 sequences are KGHSH and LQKENI. The trim removed 3 bases at V and 5 bases at J, leaving 6 bases unmatched.

The genes are TRBV29-1 and TRBJ1-1, with D hard to call. Trimming took 6 bases from V and 5 from J, leaving 10 bases between them. Germline V gene data show CDR1 as SQVTM and CDR2 as ANQGSEA. There are 11 residues in the CDR3. Here the CDR3 DNA reads TGCAGCGTCTTTGGCGGGACTGAAGCTTTCTTT. Translated: CSVFGGTEAFF.

The chain is built from TRBV10-3 and TRBJ2-7; 10 bases map to TRBD2. After removal of 4 bases from V and 1 base from J, the junction contained 7 bases not matched to a gene. Germline V gives CDR1 ENHRY, CDR2 SYGVKD. The CDR3 runs to 16 residues. The CDR3 DNA is TGTGCCATCAGTGGGGTTCCAGCGGGAGGGTCCTACGAGCAGTACTTC. It encodes CAISGVPAGGSYEQYF.

V gene TRBV7-8 combines with J gene TRBJ2-1, with 8 bases matching TRBD2. CDR1 and CDR2 from the germline V gene are SGHVS and FQNEAQ. CDR3 length: 17 amino acids. J was trimmed by 3 bases and V by 5 bases; bases with no gene match: 12. The CDR3 bases are TGTGCCAGCAGCCCTCGATTTATTAGCGGGGTCTACAATGAGCAGTTCTTC. It codes for CASSPRFISGVYNEQFF.

The rearrangement joins TRBV3-1 (or the pseudogene TRBV3-2) to TRBJ1-4; D is possibly TRBD1 (6 bases). Looked up from germline, CDR1 is LGHDT and CDR2 is YNNKEL (reference sequence). The CDR3 loop spans 16 amino acids. The ends were cut back, 4 bases at V and 7 bases at J, with 19 bases in the middle. CDR3 loop: CASSLGWGRGGEKLFF. The DNA for the CDR3 is TGTGCCAGCAGCCTTGGGTGGGGCCGAGGGGGTGAAAAACTGTTTTTT.

This clone occurred a few times. The V and J genes are TRBV5-1 and TRBJ1-1, with a possible D match to TRBD1 (6 bases). Trimming cost V 2 bases and J 11 bases, with 16 bases left between them. The CDR3 loop spans 13 amino acids. Germline CDR1 is SGHRS and CDR2 is YFSETQ. The CDR3 DNA sequence: TGCGCCAGCAGCTTACAATTTACAGGGCGGGCTTTCTTT. It yields the protein CASSLQFTGRAFF.

This chain links TRBV9 with TRBJ2-3, with TRBD2 matching over 7 bases. Germline V gene sequence: CDR1 SGDLS, CDR2 YYNGEE. Trimming took 4 bases from V and 1 from J; bases not matched to a gene: 9. This CDR3 contains 16 residues. The CDR3, as DNA: TGTGCCAGCAGCCCCCGGTGGAGCGGGGGCACAGATACGCAGTATTTT. Protein sequence: CASSPRWSGGTDTQYF.

This rearrangement joins TRBV27 to TRBJ2-1; 10 bases match TRBD2. The CDR3 totals 15 residues. Germline-derived CDR1 and CDR2 are MNHEY and SMNVEV (reference sequence). J was trimmed by 0 bases and V by 9 bases; bases with no gene match: 5. The CDR3 DNA reads TGTGCCAGTTGTAGCGGGAGGAGCTCCTACAATGAGCAGTTCTTC. Its protein is CASCSGRSSYNEQFF.

This chain connects TRBV6-2 or TRBV6-3 to TRBJ1-1; D unresolved. Germline CDR1 reads MNHEY; CDR2 reads SVGEGT. This CDR3 is built from 13 residues. Trimming shortened V by 2 bases and J by 4 bases, and 8 bases separated the two germline ends. DNA for the CDR3: TGTGCCAGCAGTTACAACTTCCTCACTGAAGCTTTCTTT. Translation gives CASSYNFLTEAFF.